This is a list of T cell receptor beta chains from one sample in a study of molecular identifiers for immune sequencing clone quantification. TCRdb re-called the PCR reads with MiXCR, one entry per CDR3 protein. Of some 590,000 distinct CDR3 sequences in the sample, about 25% were seen once. Input material: naive CD8+ T cells from blood, with Jurkat cell RNA spiked in. Receptor source: a human donor in good health. Some libraries in this study had Jurkat cell RNA spiked in. Both conserved end residues are part of each CDR3. D genes are given only for firm matches. Rows give clone size only sometimes, using once, few, many, or a class for an expanded clone.

clone_size,d_call,v_call,j_call,cdr3_nt,cdr3_aa
few,NA,TRBV29-1,TRBJ1-1,TGCAGCGTTGAACCAACAGACAGGAACACTGAAGCTTTCTTT,CSVEPTDRNTEAFF
few,TRBD1,TRBV20-1,TRBJ1-6,TGCAGTGCTAGAGATATTGGAACAGGGGCAGGCTCACCCCTCCACTTT,CSARDIGTGAGSPLHF
NA,NA,TRBV10-3,TRBJ2-5,TGTGCCATCAGTGAGGAGTTCCAAGAGACCCAGTACTTC,CAISEEFQETQYF
few,TRBD1,TRBV20-1,TRBJ2-7,TGCAGTGCTACCCAGGGGGATTCCTCCTACGAGCAGTACTTC,CSATQGDSSYEQYF
many,NA,TRBV28,TRBJ1-1,TGTGCCAGCAGTTATAGAGGGGGGCGCACTGAAGCTTTCTTT,CASSYRGGRTEAFF
few,NA,TRBV10-2,TRBJ2-5,TGCGCCAGCAGTGAGTCGCGAGGGGATGGGACCCAGTACTTC,CASSESRGDGTQYF
few,TRBD1,TRBV7-2,TRBJ2-5,TGTGCCAGCAGCTTATTAGAACAGGGGGCCCGTAGATTACAAGAGACCCAGTACTTC,CASSLLEQGARRLQETQYF
NA,NA,TRBV9,TRBJ1-1,TGTGCCAGCAGCGTAGGGGTGAACACTGCAGCTTTCTTT,CASSVGVNTAAFF
NA,NA,TRBV6-2/TRBV6-3,TRBJ2-3,TGTGCCAGCAGTCCCCCGGAGGGACTCACAGATACGCAGTATTTT,CASSPPEGLTDTQYF
few,NA,TRBV6-2/TRBV6-3,TRBJ1-5,TGTGCCAGCAACAGGCCTGTGGGGCAGGGGAGCAATCAGCCCCAGCATTTT,CASNRPVGQGSNQPQHF
NA,TRBD2,TRBV27,TRBJ2-7,TGTGCCAGCAGCCCCTTCCTGAGCGGGAGGGCTTACGAGCAGTACTTC,CASSPFLSGRAYEQYF
NA,NA,TRBV24-1,TRBJ2-2,TGTGCCACCAGTGATTTCGAGAGGGACACCGGGGAGCTGTTTTTT,CATSDFERDTGELFF
many,NA,TRBV30,TRBJ1-1,TGTGCCTGGAGTGTACTAGGGGTCACTGAAGCTTTCTTT,CAWSVLGVTEAFF
NA,NA,TRBV4-3,TRBJ2-7,TGCGCCAGCAGCCAAGACCGTCCCTCCACCTACGAGCAGTACTTC,CASSQDRPSTYEQYF
NA,TRBD2,TRBV19,TRBJ2-1,TGTGCCAGTAGTATCCTGGGACTAGCGGGGGCTCAGCTGGACAATGAGCAGTTCTTC,CASSILGLAGAQLDNEQFF
few,NA,TRBV4-2,TRBJ1-1,TGTGCCAGCAGCCAAGTGGGGGGCCACACTGAAGCTTTCTTT,CASSQVGGHTEAFF
NA,TRBD1,TRBV4-3,TRBJ2-7,TGCGCCAGCAGCCAGGGAAAGGACAGGAGGTACGAGCAGTACTTC,CASSQGKDRRYEQYF
NA,NA,TRBV19,TRBJ1-5,TGTGCCAGTAAAAGCGGGGGCGTGAATCAGCCCCAGCATTTT,CASKSGGVNQPQHF
NA,TRBD2,TRBV12-3/TRBV12-4,TRBJ2-3,TGTGCCAGCAGTTTTTGGGCGGGGGTTTACACCGATACGCAGTGTTTT,CASSFWAGVYTDTQCF
NA,TRBD1,TRBV20-1,TRBJ2-7,TGCAGTGCCCCAGGGACAGTCACCTACGAGCAGTACTTC,CSAPGTVTYEQYF
many,NA,TRBV7-9,TRBJ1-1,TGTGCCAGTCACAGGGATGGCACTGAAGCTTTCTTT,CASHRDGTEAFF
NA,NA,TRBV20-1,TRBJ2-7,TGCAGTGCAAGGACAAGACAATCCTACGAGCAGTGCTTC,CSARTRQSYEQCF
few,NA,TRBV6-5,TRBJ1-1,TGTGCCAGCAGTCAGGGGAAATGGGGGTATACTGAAGCTTTCTTT,CASSQGKWGYTEAFF
many,TRBD1,TRBV7-9,TRBJ2-5,TGTGCCAGCAGCTTAGCACCGCAGGGGGAAGAGACCCAGTACTTC,CASSLAPQGEETQYF
many,NA,TRBV5-1,TRBJ2-7,TGCGCCAGCAGGGGGGACATACCCTACGAGCAGTACTTC,CASRGDIPYEQYF
many,TRBD2,TRBV12-3/TRBV12-4,TRBJ2-1,TGTGCCAGCAGTCCCCCTTTCGGGAGGGCGACCTCCTACAATGAGCAGTTCTTC,CASSPPFGRATSYNEQFF
few,NA,TRBV9,TRBJ2-1,TGTGCCAGCAGCGCCGTGGACTGGCAGGGCAATGAGCAGTTCTTC,CASSAVDWQGNEQFF
NA,TRBD1,TRBV19,TRBJ2-1,TGTGCCAGTAGACCGGTATTGGGCCGGGACAGTTCCTACAATGAGCAGTTCTTC,CASRPVLGRDSSYNEQFF
many,TRBD1,TRBV7-9,TRBJ2-6,TGTGCCAGCAGCTTAGGTCTTGGACAGGCTGGGGCCAACGTCCTGACTTTC,CASSLGLGQAGANVLTF
many,NA,TRBV30,TRBJ2-7,TGTGCCTGGAGTGTATTGGGGGACGAGCAGTACTTC,CAWSVLGDEQYF
few,TRBD1,TRBV15,TRBJ2-2,TGTGCCACCAGCAGTCTGACAGGGGCGGCCGGGGAGCTGTTTTTT,CATSSLTGAAGELFF
many,TRBD1,TRBV5-1,TRBJ2-1,TGCGCCAGCAGCTCACCGGGACAGGCCTACAATGAGCAGTTCTTC,CASSSPGQAYNEQFF
NA,TRBD1,TRBV7-9,TRBJ2-1,TGTGCCAGCAGCTCACCCGGGACAGCTTACAATGCGCAGTTCTTC,CASSSPGTAYNAQFF
many,NA,TRBV20-1,TRBJ2-2,TGCAGTGCCCCTGGCAGGGCCAGCACCGGGGAGCTGTTTTTT,CSAPGRASTGELFF
few,NA,TRBV12-3/TRBV12-4,TRBJ2-5,TGTGCCAGCAGTTTATATTTCAGACAAGAGACCCAGTACTTC,CASSLYFRQETQYF
many,TRBD2,TRBV6-2/TRBV6-3,TRBJ2-5,TGTGCCAGCAGTTACTCACGTTCAGCGGGGCAAGAGACCCAGTACTTC,CASSYSRSAGQETQYF
many,TRBD2,TRBV7-9,TRBJ2-3,TGTGCCAGCACCCTAACCGGGACTAACACAGATACGCAGTATTTT,CASTLTGTNTDTQYF
few,TRBD2,TRBV4-1,TRBJ2-1,TGCGCCAGCAGCCAAACTAGGACTAGCGGGGGTTTCTTC,CASSQTRTSGGFF
NA,TRBD2,TRBV14,TRBJ2-7,TGTGCCAGCAGCCGGTCCGAGCGGGAGTCCTACGAGCAGTACTTC,CASSRSERESYEQYF
few,TRBD1,TRBV7-9,TRBJ1-1,TGTGCCAGCAGTCCCTACCCGGGACAGGGTAACACTGAAGCTTTCTTT,CASSPYPGQGNTEAFF
few,NA,TRBV4-1,TRBJ1-1,TGCGCCAGCAGCCAAGATGGGCGGGTGAACACTGAAGCTTTCTTT,CASSQDGRVNTEAFF
NA,NA,TRBV20-1,TRBJ2-1,TGCAGTGCTCCGCGGGGAACAAGATACAATGAGCAGTTCTTC,CSAPRGTRYNEQFF
few,TRBD1,TRBV19,TRBJ2-2,TGTGCCAGTAGTGCGACAGGGATCGGGGAGCTGTTTTTT,CASSATGIGELFF
many,TRBD2,TRBV7-9,TRBJ2-1,TGTGCCAGCAGCCTTGCTAGCGGGAGTTACGCTGAGCAGTTCTTC,CASSLASGSYAEQFF
few,NA,TRBV12-3/TRBV12-4,TRBJ1-1,TGTGCCAGCAGTTTAGCGGCCGCCAACACTGAAGCTTTCTTT,CASSLAAANTEAFF
once,NA,TRBV4-3,TRBJ1-3,TGCGCCGGCAGCTCGGACAGTTTCGACACCATATATTTT,CAGSSDSFDTIYF
few,TRBD1,TRBV4-1,TRBJ1-1,TGCGCCAGCAGCCCTTTAAGGGGGCAGGACTCCCTGAGTGCTTTCTTT,CASSPLRGQDSLSAFF
once,TRBD1,TRBV19,TRBJ1-2,TGTGCCAGTAGTATCGCGACAGGGGGCGACTATGGCTACACCTTC,CASSIATGGDYGYTF
once,NA,TRBV19,TRBJ2-2,TGTGCCAGTAGTATAGGGGTGCGAGGCGCCGGGGAGCTGTTTTTT,CASSIGVRGAGELFF
NA,TRBD2,TRBV5-4,TRBJ2-1,TGTGCCAGCAGCTTCGGGACTAACCCCTACAATGAGCAGTTCTTC,CASSFGTNPYNEQFF
many,NA,TRBV19,TRBJ1-1,TGTGCCAGTAGTATGGGGGGGATTGAAGCTTTCTTT,CASSMGGIEAFF
few,NA,TRBV20-1,TRBJ2-7,TGCAGTGCCCAAGGGGACAATCTGTGGGAGCAGTACTTC,CSAQGDNLWEQYF
many,NA,TRBV12-3/TRBV12-4,TRBJ1-5,TGTGCCAGCAGTTTAGAATGGGAATCGTCCCAGCATTTT,CASSLEWESSQHF
few,NA,TRBV27,TRBJ2-1,TGTGCCAGCAGTTTCGGAGGGTTGGATGAGCAGTTCTTC,CASSFGGLDEQFF
many,NA,TRBV6-2/TRBV6-3,TRBJ2-7,TGTGCCAGCGGTCCCTTTGGGGGCTACGAGCAGTACTTC,CASGPFGGYEQYF
many,TRBD2,TRBV29-1,TRBJ2-1,TGCAGCGTTGGGCGGGCTAGCGGGCGGAACAATGAGCAGTTCTTC,CSVGRASGRNNEQFF
many,NA,TRBV7-6,TRBJ2-3,TGTGCCAGCAGCCGGGACTTCACAGATACGCAGTATTTT,CASSRDFTDTQYF
few,TRBD1,TRBV20-1,TRBJ2-7,TGCAGTGCTAGAGATCACAGGGGGTTTCGATACGAGCAGTACTTC,CSARDHRGFRYEQYF
few,NA,TRBV7-9,TRBJ1-2,TGTGCCAGCAGCTTAGCGCGTCTTAGTGGCTACACCTTC,CASSLARLSGYTF